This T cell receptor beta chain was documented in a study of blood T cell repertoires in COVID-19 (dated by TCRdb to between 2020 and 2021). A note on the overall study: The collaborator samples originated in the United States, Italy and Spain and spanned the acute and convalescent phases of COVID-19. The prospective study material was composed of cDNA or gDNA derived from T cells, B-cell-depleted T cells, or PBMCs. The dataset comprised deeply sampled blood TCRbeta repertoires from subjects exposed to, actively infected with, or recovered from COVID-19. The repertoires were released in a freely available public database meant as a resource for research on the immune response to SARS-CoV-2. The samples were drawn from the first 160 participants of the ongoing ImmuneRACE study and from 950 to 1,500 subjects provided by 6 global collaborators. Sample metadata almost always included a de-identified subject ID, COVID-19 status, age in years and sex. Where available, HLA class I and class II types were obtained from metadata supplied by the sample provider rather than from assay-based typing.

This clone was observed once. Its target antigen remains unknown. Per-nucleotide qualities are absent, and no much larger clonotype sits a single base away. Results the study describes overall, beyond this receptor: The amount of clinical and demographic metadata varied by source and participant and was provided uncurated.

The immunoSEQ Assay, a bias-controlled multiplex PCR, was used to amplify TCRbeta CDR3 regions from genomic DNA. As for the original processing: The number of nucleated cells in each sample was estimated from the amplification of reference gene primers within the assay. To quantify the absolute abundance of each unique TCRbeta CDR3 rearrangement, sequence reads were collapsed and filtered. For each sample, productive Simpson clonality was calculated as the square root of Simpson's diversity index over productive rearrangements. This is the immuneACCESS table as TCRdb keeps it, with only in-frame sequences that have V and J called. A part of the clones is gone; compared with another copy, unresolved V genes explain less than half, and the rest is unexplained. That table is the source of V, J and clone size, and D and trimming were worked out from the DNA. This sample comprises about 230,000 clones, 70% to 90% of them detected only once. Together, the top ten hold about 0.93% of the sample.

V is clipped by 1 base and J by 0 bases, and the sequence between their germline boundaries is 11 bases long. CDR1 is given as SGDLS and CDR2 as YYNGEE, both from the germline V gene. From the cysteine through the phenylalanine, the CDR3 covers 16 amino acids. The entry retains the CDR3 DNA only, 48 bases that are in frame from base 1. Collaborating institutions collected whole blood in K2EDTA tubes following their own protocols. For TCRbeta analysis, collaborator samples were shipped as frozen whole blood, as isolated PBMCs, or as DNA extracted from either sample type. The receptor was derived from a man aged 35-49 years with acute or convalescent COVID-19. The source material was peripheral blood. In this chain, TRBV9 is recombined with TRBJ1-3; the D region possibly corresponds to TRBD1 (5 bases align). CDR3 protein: CASSVNRWTSGNTIYF. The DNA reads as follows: TGTGCCAGCAGCGTAAACAGGTGGACCTCTGGAAACACCATATATTTT.